One and the same sample provided the 23 T cell receptor beta chains below, sequenced in a study of cytomegalovirus exposure and HLA in healthy donors (TCRdb year 2017). Receptors were amplified or captured by the immunoSEQ multiplex PCR assay. A mixture of 60 forward primers for TCR Vbeta segments and 13 reverse primers for TCR Jbeta segments was used in the multiplex PCR. TCRdb obtained this table from immuneACCESS and retained in-frame rearrangements with V and J assigned. These tables miss some clones; where compared with another copy, unresolved V genes account for less than half of the shortfall, and the remainder is unexplained. The sample profile shows 140,000 or so clones; around 65% of them were found once. Roughly 1.8% of the sample lies in the top ten. The sequenced sample was PBMCs. These receptors all come from a male donor in good health and CMV-seronegative.

The chain couples TRBV5-1 to TRBJ1-6; a possible D gene is TRBD1 (5 bases). Germline lookup yields CDR1 SGHRS and CDR2 YFSETQ. The CDR3 is 14 amino acids. V was shortened by 1 base and J by 9 bases, with 11 bases between the two germline ends. The CDR3 region is CASSLTGGASPLHF. The DNA for the CDR3 is TGCGCCAGCAGCTTGACGGGAGGGGCTTCACCCCTCCACTTT.

V is TRBV9 and J is TRBJ1-6; 10 bases map to TRBD1. V lost 3 bases to trimming and J lost 6 bases; unmatched junction nucleotides: 3. Germline CDR1 reads SGDLS; CDR2 reads YYNGEE. This CDR3 has 15 residues. CDR3 coding DNA: TGTGCCAGCAGCGGAAGGGACAGGGGTAATTCACCCCTCCACTTT. It codes for CASSGRDRGNSPLHF.

The chain carries TRBV6-6 and TRBJ2-7; 10 bases agree with TRBD1. CDR1 is MNHNY and CDR2 is SVGAGI in the germline V gene (reference sequence). The CDR3 runs 15 residues. The V gene end was trimmed by 5 bases and the J gene end by 5 bases; junction bases not matched to a gene: 9. CDR3 region: CASSGGQGIVNEQYF. Here the CDR3 DNA reads TGTGCCAGCAGTGGGGGACAGGGGATTGTCAACGAGCAGTACTTC.

This clone was counted a few times. The V gene is TRBV5-4, the J gene TRBJ2-7, with TRBD1 identical over 10 bases. V gave up 3 bases and J gave up 4 bases; unmatched junction bases: 10. The CDR3 contains 16 residues. CDR1 and CDR2 (germline): SGHNT, YYREEE (reference sequence). The CDR3 protein is CASSWGRDRGSYEQYF. CDR3 DNA sequence: TGTGCCAGCAGCTGGGGTAGGGACAGGGGTTCGTACGAGCAGTACTTC.

The V call is TRBV4-1, the J call TRBJ2-5; TRBD2 matches 14 bases. The trim removed 2 bases at V and 0 bases at J, leaving 2 bases unmatched. CDR3 length equals 17 residues. Per germline, CDR1 MGHRA and CDR2 YSYEKL. The CDR3 sequence is CASSQWGLAGDQETQYF. CDR3 nucleotides: TGCGCCAGCAGCCAATGGGGACTAGCGGGGGACCAAGAGACCCAGTACTTC.

There are a few counts of this clone. The V gene is TRBV7-2, the J gene TRBJ2-7; 7 bases match TRBD2. The CDR3 contains 14 residues. From germline, CDR1 is SGHTA and CDR2 FQGNSA. The trim removed 3 bases at V and 0 bases at J, leaving 2 bases unmatched. Here the CDR3 DNA reads TGTGCCAGCAGCTTCTGGGAGGGCTCCTACGAGCAGTACTTC. Translation gives CASSFWEGSYEQYF. Drawing the rest from reference TRBV7-2 and TRBJ2-7, the complete variable domain is GAGVSQSPSNKVTEKGKDVELRCDPISGHTALYWYRQSLGQGLEFLIYFQGNSAPDKSGLPSDRFSAERTGGSVSTLTIQRTQQEDSAVYLCASSFWEGSYEQYFGPGTRLTVT.

The chain links TRBV7-9 to TRBJ2-2, with a possible D match to TRBD2 (7 bases). CDR3 length: 15 amino acids. Germline V gene lookup returns CDR1 SEHNR and CDR2 FQNEAQ (reference sequence). Trimming stripped 3 bases from V and 3 bases from J, with 11 bases between. The CDR3 coding sequence is TGTGCCAGCAGCTTTGGCGGGGGCGACACCGGGGAGCTGTTTTTT. Translating it yields CASSFGGGDTGELFF.

The chain joins TRBV4-2 to TRBJ2-7, with TRBD2 identical over 10 bases. The CDR3 extends over 16 amino acids. V shed 4 bases and J 0 bases; nucleotides not matched to a gene: 6. Germline loops: CDR1 LGHNA, CDR2 YNFKEQ. In DNA, the CDR3 is TGTGCCAGCAGCCCACCACTAGCGGGGTTCTCCTACGAGCAGTACTTC. It codes for CASSPPLAGFSYEQYF.

The gene calls are TRBV5-4 and TRBJ2-1; D gene uncertain. Germline V gives CDR1 SGHNT, CDR2 YYREEE (reference sequence). The CDR3 runs to 14 residues. V lost 0 bases and J 4 bases, leaving 8 bases between the germline ends. The CDR3 nucleotides are TGTGCCAGCAGCTTGGACAGTAATTACAATGAGCAGTTCTTC. Residues: CASSLDSNYNEQFF. The whole variable domain, remainder taken from reference TRBV5-4 and TRBJ2-1, is ETGVTQSPTHLIKTRGQQVTLRCSSQSGHNTVSWYQQALGQGPQFIFQYYREEENGRGNFPPRFSGLQFPNYSSELNVNALELDDSALYLCASSLDSNYNEQFFGPGTRLTVL.

This clone was counted between two and nine times. This sequence joins TRBV5-6 and TRBJ1-6, with TRBD1 matching over 8 bases. The CDR3 loop spans 13 amino acids. The trim removed 4 bases at V and 8 bases at J, leaving 2 bases unmatched. Germline V gene sequence: CDR1 SGHDT, CDR2 YYEEEE. For the CDR3, the DNA is TGTGCCAGCAGCCCGGACAGGGATTCACCCCTCCACTTT. Its translation: CASSPDRDSPLHF.

The chain links TRBV5-6 to TRBJ2-2; 11 nucleotides align to TRBD1. This CDR3 spans 16 amino acids. V lost 5 bases and J lost 4; bases outside the gene matches: 7. The germline gives CDR1 SGHDT, CDR2 YYEEEE. The CDR3, as DNA: TGTGCCAGCAGTGATTCCGGGACAGGGGGCACCGGGGAGCTGTTTTTT. Translating it yields CASSDSGTGGTGELFF.

The gene calls are TRBV5-1 and TRBJ2-7, with D maybe TRBD1 (7 bases). CDR1 and CDR2 (germline): SGHRS, YFSETQ. The CDR3 loop spans 16 amino acids. Trimming took off 3 bases at V and 4 bases at J, with 20 bases between the two ends. The chain's CDR3 is CASSSIGGRGRYEQYF. The DNA for the CDR3 is TGCGCCAGCAGCTCAATCGGGGGTAGGGGGCGATACGAGCAGTACTTC.

The J gene is TRBJ1-4, the V gene TRBV4-3; D perhaps matches TRBD1 (5 bases). V was pared by 1 base and J by 7 bases, with 10 bases between. Germline lookup yields CDR1 LGHNA and CDR2 YSLEER. The CDR3 covers 14 residues. The CDR3 nucleotides are TGCGCCAGCAGCCAAGCTGGGAGGGGTGAAAAACTGTTTTTT. It is translated as CASSQAGRGEKLFF.

The rearrangement uses TRBV4-1 and TRBJ1-3, with TRBD1 matching over 10 bases. This CDR3 is built from 16 residues. The V and J ends lost 5 bases and 4 bases, in that order; junction bases with no gene match: 8. The V gene's germline CDR1 is MGHRA and CDR2 YSYEKL. The chain's CDR3 is CASSFRQGAAGNTIYF. The CDR3 DNA reads as TGCGCCAGCAGCTTCCGACAGGGGGCAGCGGGAAACACCATATATTTT.

This chain joins TRBV4-1 and TRBJ1-2; TRBD1 aligns across 8 bases. CDR1 is MGHRA, CDR2 YSYEKL, per germline. The CDR3 runs to 14 residues. V lost 0 bases, J lost 7 bases, and 4 bases stayed unmatched. The CDR3: CASSQEGTGSGYTF. The CDR3, as DNA: TGCGCCAGCAGCCAAGAGGGGACAGGTAGTGGCTACACCTTC.

V is TRBV7-2 and J is TRBJ2-7; D not certain. The CDR3 is made up of 14 amino acids. The germline V gene has CDR1 SGHTA and CDR2 FQGNSA. V was pared by 1 base and J by 3 bases, with 10 bases between. The DNA of the CDR3 is TGTGCCAGCAGCTTAGGAGTGCGGAGCTACGAGCAGTACTTC. Residues: CASSLGVRSYEQYF. Based on the CDR3 plus reference TRBV7-2 and TRBJ2-7, the full variable domain is GAGVSQSPSNKVTEKGKDVELRCDPISGHTALYWYRQSLGQGLEFLIYFQGNSAPDKSGLPSDRFSAERTGGSVSTLTIQRTQQEDSAVYLCASSLGVRSYEQYFGPGTRLTVT.

The CDR3 sequence is CASSDPDREVSGELFF. DNA for the CDR3: TGTGCCAGCAGCGACCCGGACAGGGAGGTCTCCGGGGAGCTGTTTTTT. The chain joins TRBV9 to TRBJ2-2; 8 bases line up with TRBD1. Germline assignment: CDR1 SGDLS and CDR2 YYNGEE. This CDR3 has 16 amino acids. The V segment lost 3 bases and the J segment 6 bases; nucleotides outside the gene matches: 10.

The chain has TRBV5-8 and TRBJ1-5, with D maybe TRBD1 (6 bases). The germline V and J ends were trimmed by 10 bases and 0 bases, with 23 bases remaining between them. This CDR3 spans 17 amino acids. Germline CDR1 SGHTS, CDR2 YDEGEE. The CDR3 sequence: CAGTQGQLSNSNQPQHF. The CDR3 DNA reads TGTGCCGGAACCCAAGGACAGCTAAGTAATAGCAATCAGCCCCAGCATTTT.

This clone was seen more than once but under ten times. The chain is built from TRBV7-6 and TRBJ1-1, with D unresolved. This CDR3 is built from 12 residues. In germline, CDR1 is SGHVS, CDR2 FNYEAQ. V was clipped by 4 bases and J by 8 bases, with 11 bases between them. The CDR3 coding sequence is TGTGCCAGCAGCTCGCCGAACTTCGAAGCTTTCTTT. The encoded protein is CASSSPNFEAFF.

This clone has only one observation. The chain uses TRBV9 and TRBJ1-2; D remains ambiguous. Trimming pared 6 bases from V and 3 bases from J, leaving 18 bases between. The germline CDR1 and CDR2 sequences are SGDLS and YYNGEE. CDR3 size: 15 residues. CDR3 bases: TGTGCCAGCACCCCGGAGACCAACTTGGACTATGGCTACACCTTC. This codes for CASTPETNLDYGYTF.

The gene calls are TRBV29-1 and TRBJ2-5; TRBD1 matches at 12 bases. V gave up 7 bases and J gave up 9 bases; unmatched junction bases: 9. CDR3 length equals 13 residues. Germline lookup yields CDR1 SQVTM and CDR2 ANQGSEA. The DNA for the CDR3 is TGCAGCGGGGGACAGGGGGCTGGGTGGGCCCAGTACTTC. Translating gives CSGGQGAGWAQYF. Filled out from reference TRBV29-1 and TRBJ2-5, the complete variable domain reads SAVISQKPSRDICQRGTSLTIQCQVDSQVTMMFWYRQQPGQSLTLIATANQGSEATYESGFVIDKFPISRPNLTFSTLTVSNMSPEDSSIYLCSGGQGAGWAQYFGPGTRLLVL.

This sequence joins TRBV11-2 and TRBJ2-7, with 7 bases matching TRBD1. CDR1 is SGHAT, CDR2 FQNNGV, per germline. This CDR3 comprises 15 residues. V lost 0 bases and J lost 0; bases outside the gene matches: 2. CDR3 protein: CASSLEDRSSYEQYF. Written as DNA, the CDR3 is TGTGCCAGCAGCTTAGAGGACAGGAGCTCCTACGAGCAGTACTTC.

A remark on this clone: The sample has other DNA sequences that encode this CDR3 too. The genes are TRBV5-3 and TRBJ2-3, with D possibly TRBD2 on 6 matching bases. TRBV5-3 is designated an ORF whose function remains uncertain. The CDR3 consists of 16 residues. V was pared by 7 bases and J by 0 bases, with 18 bases between. The CDR3 sequence: CARSPLRGPSTDTQYF. CDR3 nucleotides: TGTGCCAGATCCCCCTTGCGGGGCCCTAGCACAGATACGCAGTATTTT.